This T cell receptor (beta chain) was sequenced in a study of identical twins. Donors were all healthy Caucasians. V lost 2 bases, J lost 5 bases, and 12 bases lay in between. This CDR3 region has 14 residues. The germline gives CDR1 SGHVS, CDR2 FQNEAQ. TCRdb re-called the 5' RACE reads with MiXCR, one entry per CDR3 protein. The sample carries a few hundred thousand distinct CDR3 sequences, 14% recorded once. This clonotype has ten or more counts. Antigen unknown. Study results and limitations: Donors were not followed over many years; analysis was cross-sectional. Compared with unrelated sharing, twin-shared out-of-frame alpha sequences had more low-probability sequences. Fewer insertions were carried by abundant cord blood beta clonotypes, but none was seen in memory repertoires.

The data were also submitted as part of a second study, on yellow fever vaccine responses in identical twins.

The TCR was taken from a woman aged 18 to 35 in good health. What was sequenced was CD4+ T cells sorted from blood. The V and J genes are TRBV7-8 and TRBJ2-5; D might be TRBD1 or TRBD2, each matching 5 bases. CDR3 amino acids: CASSLSRGAETQYF. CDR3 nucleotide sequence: TGTGCCAGCAGCTTAAGTCGAGGGGCGGAGACCCAGTACTTC.